The source of this TCR beta chain is a study of OX40 agonist ivuxolimab in advanced cancers. Study at large: Patients' therapy was ivuxolimab, an antibody that acts as an agonist of OX40 (CD134). Study conclusions and caveats: More expanded clones were seen, on average, in CD8+ T cells than in CD4+.

From germline, CDR1 is SEHNR and CDR2 FQNEAQ (reference sequence). This CDR3 is 17 amino acids long. Trimming removed 5 bases at V and 0 bases at J, with 17 bases between. Produced via immunoSEQ multiplex PCR; TCRdb's table is partial and in-frame only. Of about 46,000 clones in the sample, over 75% were seen once. Of note for this clone: The antigen is undetermined.

The chain couples TRBV7-9 to TRBJ2-1, with D perhaps TRBD2 (7 bases). Source: CD4+ or CD8+ T cells sorted from blood, taken in a trial of the OX40 agonist ivuxolimab. This clonotype originated in an adult with an advanced solid tumor such as melanoma, head and neck, liver or kidney cancer. CDR3 region: CASSPRRGQSSYNEQFF. In DNA, the CDR3 is TGTGCCAGCAGCCCCCGGCGGGGGCAGAGCTCCTACAATGAGCAGTTCTTC.